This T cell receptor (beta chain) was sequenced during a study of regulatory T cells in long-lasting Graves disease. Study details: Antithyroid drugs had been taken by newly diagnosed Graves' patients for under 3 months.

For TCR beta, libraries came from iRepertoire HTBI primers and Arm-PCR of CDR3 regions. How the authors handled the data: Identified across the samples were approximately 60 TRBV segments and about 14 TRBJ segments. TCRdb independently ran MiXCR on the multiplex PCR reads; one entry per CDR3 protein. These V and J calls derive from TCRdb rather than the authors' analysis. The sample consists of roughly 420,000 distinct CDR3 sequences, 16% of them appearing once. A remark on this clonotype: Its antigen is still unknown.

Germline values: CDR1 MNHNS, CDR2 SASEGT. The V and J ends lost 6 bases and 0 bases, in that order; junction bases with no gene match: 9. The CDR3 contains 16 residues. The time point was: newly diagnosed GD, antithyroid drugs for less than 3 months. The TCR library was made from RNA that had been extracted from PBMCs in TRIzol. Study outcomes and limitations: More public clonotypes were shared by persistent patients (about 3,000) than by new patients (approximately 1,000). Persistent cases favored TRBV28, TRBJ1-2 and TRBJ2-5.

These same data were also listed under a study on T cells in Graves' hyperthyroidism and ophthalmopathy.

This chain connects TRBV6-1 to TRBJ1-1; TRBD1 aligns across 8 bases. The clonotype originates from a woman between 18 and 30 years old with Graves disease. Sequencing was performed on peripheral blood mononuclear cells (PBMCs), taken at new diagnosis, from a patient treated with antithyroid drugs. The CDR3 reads CASSQTGGPMNTEAFF. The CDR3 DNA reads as TGTGCCAGCAGCCAAACAGGGGGTCCCATGAACACTGAAGCTTTCTTT.